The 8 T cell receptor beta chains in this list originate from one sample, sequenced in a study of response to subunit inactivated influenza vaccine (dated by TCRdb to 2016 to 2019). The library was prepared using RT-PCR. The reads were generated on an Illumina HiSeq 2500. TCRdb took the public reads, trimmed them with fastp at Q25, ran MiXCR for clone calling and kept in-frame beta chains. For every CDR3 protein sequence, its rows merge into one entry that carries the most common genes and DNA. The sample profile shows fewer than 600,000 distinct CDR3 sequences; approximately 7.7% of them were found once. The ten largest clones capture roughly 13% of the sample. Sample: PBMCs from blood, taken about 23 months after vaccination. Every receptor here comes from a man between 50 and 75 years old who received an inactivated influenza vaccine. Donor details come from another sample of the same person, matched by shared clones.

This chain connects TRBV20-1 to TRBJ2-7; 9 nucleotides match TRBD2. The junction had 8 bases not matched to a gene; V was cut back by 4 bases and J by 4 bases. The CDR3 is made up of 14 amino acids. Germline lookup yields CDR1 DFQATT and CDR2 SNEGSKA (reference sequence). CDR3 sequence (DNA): TGCAGTGCTATTCGGTGGCGGGAGGGTTACGAGCAGTACTTC. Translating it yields CSAIRWREGYEQYF.

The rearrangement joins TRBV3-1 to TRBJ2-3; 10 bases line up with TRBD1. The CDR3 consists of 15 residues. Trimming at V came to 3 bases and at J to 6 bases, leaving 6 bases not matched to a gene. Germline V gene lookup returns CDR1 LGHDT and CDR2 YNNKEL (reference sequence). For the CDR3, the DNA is TGTGCCAGCAGCCAGACAGGGGGCGGAGGGGATACGCAGTATTTT. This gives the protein CASSQTGGGGDTQYF.

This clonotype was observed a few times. CDR3: CASSLKLAGELFF. The CDR3 DNA is TGTGCCAGCAGCTTAAAACTAGCCGGGGAGCTGTTTTTT. The J gene is TRBJ2-2, the V gene TRBV7-3, with a tentative D call TRBD2 (5 bases). The CDR3 has 13 amino acids. Trimming stripped 1 base from V and 6 bases from J, with 6 bases between. Looked up from germline, CDR1 is SGHTA and CDR2 is FQGTGA.

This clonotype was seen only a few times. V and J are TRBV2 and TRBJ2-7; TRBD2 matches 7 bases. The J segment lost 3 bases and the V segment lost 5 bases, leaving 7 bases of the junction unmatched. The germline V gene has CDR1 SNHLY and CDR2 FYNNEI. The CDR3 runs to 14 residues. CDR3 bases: TGTGCCAGCAGTTCCGGGACTATCATCTACGAGCAGTACTTC. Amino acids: CASSSGTIIYEQYF. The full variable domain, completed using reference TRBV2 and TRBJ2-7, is EPEVTQTPSHQVTQMGQEVILRCVPISNHLYFYWYRQILGQKVEFLVSFYNNEISEKSEIFDDQFSVERPDGSNFTLKIRSTKLEDSAMYFCASSSGTIIYEQYFGPGTRLTVT.

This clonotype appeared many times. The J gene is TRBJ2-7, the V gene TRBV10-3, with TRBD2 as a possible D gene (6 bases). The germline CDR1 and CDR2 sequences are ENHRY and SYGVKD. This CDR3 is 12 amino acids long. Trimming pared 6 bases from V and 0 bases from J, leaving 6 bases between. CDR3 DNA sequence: TGTGCCATCAGGCGGGGCTCCTACGAGCAGTACTTC. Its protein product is CAIRRGSYEQYF.

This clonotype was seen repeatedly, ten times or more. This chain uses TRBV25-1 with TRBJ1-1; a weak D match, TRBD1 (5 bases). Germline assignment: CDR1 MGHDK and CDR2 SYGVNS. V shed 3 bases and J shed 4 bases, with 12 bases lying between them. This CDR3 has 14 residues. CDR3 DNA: TGTGCCAGCAGTGAGGGCAGGGCAGGCACTGAAGCTTTCTTT. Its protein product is CASSEGRAGTEAFF.

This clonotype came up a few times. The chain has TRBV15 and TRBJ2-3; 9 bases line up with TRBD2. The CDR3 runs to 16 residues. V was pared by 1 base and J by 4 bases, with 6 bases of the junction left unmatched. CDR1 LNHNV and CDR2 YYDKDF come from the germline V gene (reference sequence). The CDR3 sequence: CATSRVGAGGPDTQYF. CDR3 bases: TGTGCCACCAGCAGAGTCGGAGCGGGGGGACCAGATACGCAGTATTTT. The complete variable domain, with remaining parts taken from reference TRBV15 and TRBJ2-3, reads DAMVIQNPRYQVTQFGKPVTLSCSQTLNHNVMYWYQQKSSQAPKLLFHYYDKDFNNEADTPDNFQSRRPNTSFCFLDIRSPGLGDTAMYLCATSRVGAGGPDTQYFGPGTRLTVL.

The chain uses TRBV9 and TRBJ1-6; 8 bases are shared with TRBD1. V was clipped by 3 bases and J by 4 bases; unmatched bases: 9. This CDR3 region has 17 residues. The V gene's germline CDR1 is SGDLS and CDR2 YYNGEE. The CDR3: CASSAQAGGRYNSPLHF. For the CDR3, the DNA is TGTGCCAGCAGCGCCCAAGCAGGGGGCAGATATAATTCACCCCTCCACTTT.